Following are 25 T cell receptor beta chains from one sample sequenced in a study of shared clonotypes between healthy human individuals. Libraries were prepared by immunoSEQ multiplex PCR; TCRdb keeps only in-frame clonotypes and omits some of them. The sample carries 2 million to 2.5 million clones, approximately 96% recorded once. Sequencing was performed on naive CD4+ T cells sorted from blood. Subset in this sample: CD45RA+ positively selected. Every receptor here comes from a man aged 18-30 years in good health.

The chain is built from TRBV5-5 and TRBJ2-7, with D possibly TRBD1 on 6 matching bases. The CDR3 is 15 amino acids. CDR1 SGHKS and CDR2 YYEKEE come from the germline V gene (reference sequence). V was trimmed by 7 bases and J by 1 base, leaving 18 bases between them. CDR3 nucleotide sequence: TGTGCCAGCGCTAACAAGGACAGATTGTCCTACGAGCAGTACTTC. This translates into CASANKDRLSYEQYF.

Worth noting for this clone: The junction departs from germline at one end; a sequencing error may be responsible. The rearrangement joins TRBV4-3 to TRBJ2-2; D gene ambiguous. Germline CDR1 and CDR2: LGHNA and YSLEER. This CDR3 is built from 13 residues. Written as DNA, the CDR3 is TGCGTCAGCAGCCAAGATGGGGTCGGGGAGCTGTTTTTT. The encoded protein is CVSSQDGVGELFF.

The V call is TRBV27, the J call TRBJ2-7; 7 bases map to TRBD1. The CDR3 is made up of 14 amino acids. The junction had 13 bases not matched to a gene; V was cut back by 8 bases and J by 6 bases. CDR1 is MNHEY and CDR2 is SMNVEV in the germline V gene (reference sequence). The CDR3 sequence: CASSAGTVSAEQYF. The CDR3 DNA reads TGTGCCAGCTCCGCCGGGACAGTTTCAGCCGAGCAGTACTTC.

A note on this clone: This sample includes further DNA sequences coding for the same CDR3. The chain links TRBV5-1 to TRBJ2-7; perhaps TRBD2 as D (5 bases). CDR1 is SGHRS, CDR2 YFSETQ, per germline. The CDR3 runs 14 residues. Trimming took 1 base from V and 2 from J, leaving 10 bases between them. The CDR3, as DNA: TGCGCCAGCAGCTTGTCTGCCGGGACCTACGAGCAGTACTTC. Translating it yields CASSLSAGTYEQYF.

The V and J genes are TRBV6-5 and TRBJ2-5; the match to TRBD2 covers 9 bases. Germline V gene data show CDR1 as MNHEY and CDR2 as SVGAGI. This CDR3 has 15 amino acids. J lost 3 bases, V lost 6 bases, and 8 bases had no gene match. In DNA, the CDR3 is TGTGCCAGCAGCTCCCGGAGACTAGCGGAAGAGACCCAGTACTTC. Amino acid sequence: CASSSRRLAEETQYF.

The chain is built from TRBV11-3 and TRBJ2-2; no clear D gene. The CDR3 runs 12 residues. V lost 0 bases and J 12 bases, leaving 8 bases between the germline ends. Looked up from germline, CDR1 is SGHNT and CDR2 is YENEEA. The CDR3 spells CASSLDSVQLFF. CDR3 sequence (DNA): TGTGCCAGCAGCTTAGATTCCGTCCAGCTGTTTTTT.

The V call is TRBV7-8, the J call TRBJ2-5, with a weak D call TRBD1 (6 bases). V lost 2 bases and J lost 7, with 14 bases in between. Germline V gives CDR1 SGHVS, CDR2 FQNEAQ. This CDR3 is 14 amino acids long. CDR3 residues: CASSLKDRRTTQYF. The CDR3, as DNA: TGTGCCAGCAGCTTAAAGGACAGACGGACGACCCAGTACTTC.

The chain is built from TRBV28 and TRBJ1-2; maybe TRBD1 (6 bases). The CDR3 totals 14 residues. CDR1 is MDHEN, CDR2 SYDVKM, per germline. V gave up 6 bases and J gave up 2 bases, with 13 bases separating them. CDR3 coding DNA: TGTGCCAGCAGCCCCCCGAGGGGGAACTATGGCTACACCTTC. Protein sequence: CASSPPRGNYGYTF.

The V gene is TRBV6-5, the J gene TRBJ2-7, with 7 bases fitting TRBD1. V trimming: 6 bases; J trimming: 3 bases; junction bases outside the gene matches: 8. CDR3 length: 14 amino acids. CDR1 is MNHEY and CDR2 is SVGAGI in the germline V gene. CDR3 protein: CASRRDSHFYEQYF. The CDR3, as DNA: TGTGCCAGCAGGAGGGACAGCCATTTCTACGAGCAGTACTTC.

The chain has TRBV7-2 and TRBJ1-5; D possibly corresponds to TRBD1 (6 bases). Per the germline V gene, CDR1 is SGHTA and CDR2 is FQGNSA. The V end was cut by 3 bases, the J end by 5 bases, with 11 bases between. The CDR3 runs to 14 residues. For the CDR3, the DNA is TGTGCCAGCAGCTTTACAGGGATAGATCAGCCCCAGCATTTT. It encodes CASSFTGIDQPQHF.

This chain joins TRBV10-3 and TRBJ2-7, with 14 bases aligning to TRBD2. J gave up 5 bases and V 10 bases, and 4 bases lay outside the gene matches. Germline CDR1 is ENHRY and CDR2 is SYGVKD. The CDR3 extends over 13 amino acids. CDR3 protein: CATGTSGSNEQYF. CDR3 nucleotides: TGTGCCACAGGGACTAGCGGGAGTAACGAGCAGTACTTC.

V gene TRBV6-1 combines with J gene TRBJ2-3; D is ambiguous. Germline CDR1 reads MNHNS; CDR2 reads SASEGT. V lost 4 bases and J 5 bases, leaving 16 bases between the germline ends. This CDR3 has 15 residues. CDR3 nucleotide sequence: TGTGCCAGCAGTGGACGAGAAACAATTGGAGATACGCAGTATTTT. This translates into CASSGRETIGDTQYF.

CDR3 coding DNA: TGCGCCAGCAGCCCCGGGGGATATAACACTGAAGCTTTCTTT. Amino acid sequence: CASSPGGYNTEAFF. The J gene is TRBJ1-1, the V gene TRBV5-1; D possibly corresponds to TRBD1 (5 bases). This CDR3 is built from 14 residues. Germline V lookup: CDR1 SGHRS, CDR2 YFSETQ. Trimming removed 4 bases from V and 2 bases from J, with 12 bases in between.

V is TRBV2 and J is TRBJ1-4; D uncertain. Germline V CDR1 and CDR2: SNHLY, FYNNEI. CDR3 length: 15 amino acids. The V end was cut by 7 bases, the J end by 4 bases, with 16 bases between. The CDR3 reads CASNSVGAGNEKLFF. The CDR3 DNA follows: TGTGCCAGCAATTCAGTCGGTGCGGGTAATGAAAAACTGTTTTTT. The entire variable domain, with the rest obtained from reference TRBV2 and TRBJ1-4, is as follows: EPEVTQTPSHQVTQMGQEVILRCVPISNHLYFYWYRQILGQKVEFLVSFYNNEISEKSEIFDDQFSVERPDGSNFTLKIRSTKLEDSAMYFCASNSVGAGNEKLFFGSGTQLSVL.

The table lists this clone with a count of one. J is TRBJ2-3 and V is TRBV6-6, with 8 positions matching TRBD2. This CDR3 comprises 16 residues. Germline CDR1 MNHNY, CDR2 SVGAGI (reference sequence). J was trimmed by 0 bases and V by 4 bases; bases with no gene match: 6. The CDR3 region is CASSWPAGGSTDTQYF. The CDR3 DNA reads as TGTGCCAGCAGTTGGCCGGCGGGGGGCAGCACAGATACGCAGTATTTT.

Comment on this clone: The same CDR3 arises from other DNA sequences in this sample as well. The V and J genes are TRBV29-1 and TRBJ2-3; the match to TRBD1 covers 8 bases. CDR1 is SQVTM and CDR2 is ANQGSEA in the germline V gene. J lost 0 bases, V lost 6 bases, and 2 bases had no gene match. The CDR3 is 13 residues long. DNA of the CDR3: TGCAGCGTGAGACAGGGGAGCACAGATACGCAGTATTTT. This codes for CSVRQGSTDTQYF.

The chain employs TRBV7-8 and TRBJ2-3; 9 nucleotides agree with TRBD2. The CDR3 is 17 residues long. J gave up 14 bases and V 3 bases, and 21 bases lay outside the gene matches. The V gene's germline CDR1 is SGHVS and CDR2 FQNEAQ. CDR3 DNA sequence: TGTGCCAGCAGCTTCATGAATATACAGAGCGGGGGGTTGCCGGGGTATTTT. Its protein is CASSFMNIQSGGLPGYF.

The chain recombines TRBV6-5 with TRBJ2-1; 11 nucleotides line up with TRBD2. Germline trimming cut 6 bases from V and 7 bases from J; bases unmatched to any gene: 8. From germline, CDR1 is MNHEY and CDR2 SVGAGI. The CDR3 extends over 15 amino acids. The CDR3 is CASRLAGGGRNEQFF. The CDR3 DNA reads TGTGCCAGCAGGCTAGCGGGAGGTGGTAGAAATGAGCAGTTCTTC.

The chain employs TRBV2 and TRBJ1-5; a weak D match, TRBD1 (5 bases). This CDR3 has 13 amino acids. Trimming shortened V by 6 bases and J by 6 bases, and 12 bases separated the two germline ends. The V gene's germline CDR1 is SNHLY and CDR2 FYNNEI. CDR3 bases: TGTGCCAGCAGCATGGGGGTGGTTCAGCCCCAGCATTTT. Translated: CASSMGVVQPQHF.

The rearrangement joins TRBV5-1 to TRBJ1-6; D is possibly TRBD1 (6 bases). Germline CDR1 and CDR2: SGHRS and YFSETQ. The V and J ends lost 0 bases and 10 bases respectively, with 14 bases between them. The length of the CDR3 is 15 residues. The CDR3 DNA sequence: TGCGCCAGCAGCTTGGGGGACACGGAAAGATCACCCCTCCACTTT. It codes for CASSLGDTERSPLHF.

The J gene is TRBJ2-2, the V gene TRBV5-1; 7 positions agree with TRBD2. Germline V lookup: CDR1 SGHRS, CDR2 YFSETQ. The CDR3 totals 14 residues. Trimming cost V 4 bases and J 6 bases; bases outside gene matches: 6. CDR3 in DNA: TGCGCCAGCAGCAAAAGCGGGGTGGCCGGGGAGCTGTTTTTT. Encoded protein: CASSKSGVAGELFF.

V usage is TRBV10-3 and J usage is TRBJ2-1; possibly TRBD2 for D (7 bases). V shed 10 bases and J shed 0 bases, with 10 bases lying between them. The CDR3 length is 13 residues. Germline loops: CDR1 ENHRY, CDR2 SYGVKD. CDR3 amino acids: CASGGPSYNEQFF. DNA of the CDR3: TGTGCCAGCGGGGGCCCCTCCTACAATGAGCAGTTCTTC.

The chain combines TRBV6-1 with TRBJ1-5; possible D gene TRBD1, 5 bases. There are 15 residues in the CDR3. Between the trimmed V and J ends, which lost 6 bases and 5 bases, there was a span of 17 bases. CDR1 MNHNS and CDR2 SASEGT come from the germline V gene. DNA of the CDR3: TGTGCCAGCAGGAACAGGAGAAAGATTCATCAGCCCCAGCATTTT. Translation: CASRNRRKIHQPQHF.

This sequence joins TRBV6-1 and TRBJ2-5; 8 nucleotides agree with TRBD2. V was pared by 7 bases and J by 2 bases, with 6 bases of the junction left unmatched. This CDR3 spans 14 amino acids. The germline V gene has CDR1 MNHNS and CDR2 SASEGT. This CDR3 reads CASTIGGAQETQYF. The CDR3, as DNA: TGTGCCAGCACAATCGGGGGGGCTCAAGAGACCCAGTACTTC.

This clone was recorded only once. The gene calls are TRBV7-2 and TRBJ1-1; unclear D gene. Looked up from germline, CDR1 is SGHTA and CDR2 is FQGNSA. Trimming left V 4 bases short and J 8 bases short, with 11 bases between. This CDR3 contains 12 residues. CDR3 amino acids: CASSSKVGEAFF. The CDR3, as DNA: TGTGCCAGCAGCTCCAAAGTAGGAGAAGCTTTCTTT.